This T cell receptor (beta chain) appears in the sequencing data of a study of blood T cell repertoires in COVID-19. Assay: immunoSEQ multiplex PCR; the TCRdb copy retains only in-frame clones and omits some. Of roughly 200,000 clones detected, roughly nine tenths appear once; the ten largest clones hold approximately 2.5%. Germline CDR1 reads SEHNR; CDR2 reads FQNEAQ (reference sequence). With V trimmed by 0 bases and J by 1 base, 7 bases remained unmatched. This CDR3 comprises 17 residues. Researchers sorted participants into cohorts using their self-reported clinical history. The sample was PBMCs or T cells enriched from blood (not recorded which). The TCR originated in a woman between 40 and 50 years old with acute COVID-19. J is TRBJ2-7 and V is TRBV7-9, with 9 bases aligning to TRBD1. In DNA form, the CDR3 reads TGTGCCAGCAGCTTAGCCCGGGACAGGGACGGATCCTACGAGCAGTACTTC. As protein: CASSLARDRDGSYEQYF.